This entry features one TCR beta chain sequence. The sample originates from a study of blood T cells in healthy people across ages. Through a sample-barcoded 5' primer and a J-beta primer mix, a second PCR was run for about 6 to 12 cycles. A template-switch adaptor that had 12 random nucleotides put a tag on each cDNA molecule. TCRdb analysed the 5' RACE reads with MiXCR anew, one entry per CDR3 protein. The sample has about a million distinct CDR3 sequences, roughly 50% seen once. There are 14 residues in the CDR3. The germline V gene encodes CDR1 SGDLS and CDR2 YYNGEE. V lost 0 bases and J lost 5, with 8 bases in between.

Source material: blood. The chain employs TRBV9 and TRBJ2-2; D call uncertain. This receptor was identified in an older woman in good health. CDR3 residues: CASSVVSGTGELFF. CDR3 in DNA: TGTGCCAGCAGCGTAGTAAGTGGTACCGGGGAGCTGTTTTTT.